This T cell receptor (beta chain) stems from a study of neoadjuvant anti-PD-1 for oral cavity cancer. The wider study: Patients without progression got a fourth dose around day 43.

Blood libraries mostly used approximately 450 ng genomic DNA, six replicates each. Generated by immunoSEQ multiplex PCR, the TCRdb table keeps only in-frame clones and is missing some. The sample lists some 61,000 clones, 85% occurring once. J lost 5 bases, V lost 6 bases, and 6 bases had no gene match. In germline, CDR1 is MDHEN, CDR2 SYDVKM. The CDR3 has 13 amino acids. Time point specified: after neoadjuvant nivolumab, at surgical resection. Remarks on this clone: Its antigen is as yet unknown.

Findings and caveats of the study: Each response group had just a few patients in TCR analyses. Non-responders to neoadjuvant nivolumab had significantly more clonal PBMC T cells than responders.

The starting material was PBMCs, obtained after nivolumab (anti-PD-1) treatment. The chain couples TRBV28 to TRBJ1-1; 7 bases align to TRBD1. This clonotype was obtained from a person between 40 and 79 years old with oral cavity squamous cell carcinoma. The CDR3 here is CASRNQGETEAFF. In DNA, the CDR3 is TGTGCCAGCAGGAATCAGGGGGAGACTGAAGCTTTCTTT.